This TCR beta chain originates from a study of PD-1 blockade in classical Hodgkin lymphoma (dated by TCRdb to the early 2020s). About the study as a whole: Nivolumab dosing was 3 mg/kg intravenously every 2 weeks, continuing until either disease progression or unacceptable toxicity. The study used CyTOF and TCR beta sequencing to define a peripheral blood immune signature of response to PD-1 blockade in classical Hodgkin lymphoma.

Summary of the overall study and its limitations: Only a single clinical trial cohort was studied, and what caused the repertoire differences, possibly disease activity or prior therapy, remained undefined. By C4D1, a significant rise was seen in CD4+ TCR diversity but not in CD8+ TCR diversity (p=0.0027 vs p=0.16), and the rise was most apparent among complete responders (p=0.02). Trial patients with a complete response had baseline diversity similar to that of newly diagnosed patients, while partial responders and progressors had significantly lower diversity. Lower diversity was seen in patients whose nivolumab began less than 1 year after ASCT, and these patients were left out of later analyses so that immune reconstitution would not confound the results. Baseline TCR diversity was reported to be lower in newly diagnosed patients than in healthy donors, and even lower in relapsed/refractory patients.

As for this clone: Its antigen remains unidentified. No base quality values were provided; no much bigger clone lies one nucleotide off.

This specimen's time point label, interpreted: cycle 2 day 1 (C2D1) of nivolumab. All trial patients had relapsed after autologous stem cell transplantation, with cohorts A, B and C differing in prior brentuximab vedotin exposure. The trial cohort was composed of approximately 60 patients with relapsed/refractory classical Hodgkin lymphoma, for whom complete response, partial response or progressive disease was recorded as best overall response. Single-agent nivolumab was administered to trial patients in the multi-cohort phase II CheckMate 205 trial. Best overall response was determined by an independent review committee according to the 2007 International Working Group response criteria. Trial PBMCs were collected immediately before nivolumab initiation (C1D1) and during therapy at cycle 2 day 1 and cycle 4 day 1. Peripheral blood was collected in 8 mL Vacutainer Cell Preparation Tubes, from which PBMCs were isolated by centrifugation and then cryopreserved.

V loses 2 bases of germline sequence and J loses 5 bases, and the interval between the two ends is 16 bases. CDR1 and CDR2 were assigned from the germline V gene as SGHDT and YYEEEE. The CDR3 covers 15 residues, taking in both the cysteine and the phenylalanine. Only the CDR3 portion is preserved as DNA: 45 bases, with reading frame beginning at the first base. Genomic DNA was extracted with the Qiagen DNeasy kit from unsorted PBMCs and from negatively selected CD4+ and CD8+ fractions. Amplification of TCR beta CDR3 regions was done by immunoSEQ multiplex PCR with primers that anneal to V and J segments. Amplification bias was minimized using a synthetic immune receptor repertoire, and residual bias was removed computationally after sequencing. Per the source publication's procedure: Repertoire diversity was quantified as the Shannon entropy index using custom Python scripts. Unsorted, CD4+ and CD8+ repertoires were examined separately, except in combined analyses, for which CD4+ and CD8+ sequences were merged in silico. Clonal expansion was defined as a frequency increase of at least 2-fold after treatment compared with C1D1, and clones undetected at baseline were assigned a pseudocount of 0.5. Clones with 0 or 1 copy at C1D1 were classified as singleton clones, and clones with 2 or more copies were classified as non-singleton clones. Clones expanded in unsorted samples were annotated as CD4+, CD8+ or unknown by matching protein sequences in sorted samples from the same patient. Wilcoxon tests on paired samples were used to test changes in diversity from C1D1 to C4D1. TCRdb stores this immuneACCESS table with in-frame sequences only. Part of the clones is absent; in the studies checked, under half of the shortfall reflects unresolved V genes, and no reason is known for the rest. V and J calls and clone size are those listed in that table; D and trimming were worked out from the DNA. The sample contains about 58,000 clones, less than 95% of them found a single time. Under 11% of the sample belongs to the ten largest clones.

The chain employs TRBV5-6 and TRBJ1-1; no D gene can be assigned with confidence. The sequences come from peripheral blood mononuclear cells (PBMCs), collected before the second cycle of nivolumab. The source of this sequence is a human donor with classical Hodgkin lymphoma. The DNA reads TGTGCCAGCAGCTTATGGGTCCTTATGCGGACTGAAGCTTTCTTT. It is translated as CASSLWVLMRTEAFF.